This T cell receptor (beta chain) was sequenced during a study of blood T cells in healthy people across ages. Whole-study findings and limits: Any changes in expanded clonotypes were possibly confounded, as donor CMV status remained unknown. The study could not conclusively compare naive and antigen-experienced cells, given its unsorted PBMCs.

The germline gives CDR1 SGDLS, CDR2 YYNGEE. The CDR3 totals 13 residues. Deletions cut 3 bases from V and 1 base from J, with 7 bases between. No fewer than 6 micrograms of total RNA were isolated from every sample. This clonotype was detected a few times. The antigen is undetermined. A J-beta primer mix and a sample-barcoded 5' primer were used in a second PCR of roughly 6 to 11 cycles. One entry per CDR3 protein results from TCRdb running MiXCR on the 5' RACE reads. The data contain about 940,000 distinct CDR3 sequences, roughly 48% of them singletons. Sequenced material: blood. The genes are TRBV9 and TRBJ1-1, with D hard to call. The clonotype originates from a man between 25 and 39 years old in good health. CDR3 in amino acids: CASSAFGNTEAFF. The CDR3, as DNA: TGTGCCAGCAGCGCATTCGGGAACACTGAAGCTTTCTTT.